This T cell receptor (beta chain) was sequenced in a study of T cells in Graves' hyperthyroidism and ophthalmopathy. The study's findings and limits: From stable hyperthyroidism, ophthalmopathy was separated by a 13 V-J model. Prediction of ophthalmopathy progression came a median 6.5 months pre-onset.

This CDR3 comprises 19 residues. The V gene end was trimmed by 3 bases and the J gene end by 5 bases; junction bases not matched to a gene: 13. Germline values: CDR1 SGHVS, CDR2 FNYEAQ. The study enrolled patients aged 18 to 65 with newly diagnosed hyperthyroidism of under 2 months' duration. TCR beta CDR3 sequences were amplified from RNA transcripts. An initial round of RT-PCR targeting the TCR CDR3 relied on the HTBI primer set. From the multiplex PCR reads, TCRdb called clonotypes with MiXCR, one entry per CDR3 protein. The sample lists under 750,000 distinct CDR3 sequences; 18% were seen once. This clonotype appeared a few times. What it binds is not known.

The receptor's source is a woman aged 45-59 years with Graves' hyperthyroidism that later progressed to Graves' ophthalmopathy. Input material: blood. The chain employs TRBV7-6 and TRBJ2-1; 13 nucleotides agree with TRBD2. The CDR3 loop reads CASSFLTSGGALVNNEQFF. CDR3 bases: TGTGCCAGCAGCTTTCTCACTAGCGGGGGGGCTCTTGTCAACAATGAGCAGTTCTTC.